These 27 T cell receptor beta chains were sequenced from one sample in a study of blood T cell repertoires in COVID-19. Libraries were prepared by immunoSEQ multiplex PCR; TCRdb keeps only in-frame clonotypes and omits some of them. The table has about 180,000 clones, over 80% seen once; the top ten hold 7%. Sample: peripheral blood. The receptor set was obtained from a woman in her thirties or forties with COVID-19, enrolled during active disease.

The J gene is TRBJ1-5, the V gene TRBV29-1, with 9 bases that match TRBD1. Unmatched junction bases numbered 7, after V lost 5 bases and J lost 5 bases. CDR1 SQVTM and CDR2 ANQGSEA come from the germline V gene. The CDR3 has 14 residues. The CDR3 DNA follows: TGCAGCGTTTATACAGGGGGCATAGATCAGCCCCAGCATTTT. As protein: CSVYTGGIDQPQHF.

The genes are TRBV6-5 and TRBJ2-7; D may be TRBD2 (6 bases). V lost 6 bases to trimming and J lost 5 bases, with 14 bases between them. The CDR3 covers 13 residues. Germline CDR1 MNHEY, CDR2 SVGAGI. For the CDR3, the DNA is TGTGCCAGCAGCCAATTGACTAGTCACGAGCAGTACTTC. Translated: CASSQLTSHEQYF.

The chain joins TRBV5-1 to TRBJ1-1; 11 bases align to TRBD1. The CDR3 consists of 14 residues. The germline V gene has CDR1 SGHRS and CDR2 YFSETQ. Trimming cost V 4 bases and J 3 bases; bases outside gene matches: 2. CDR3 DNA: TGCGCCAGCAGCGAGGGACAGGGGGACACTGAAGCTTTCTTT. Translation: CASSEGQGDTEAFF.

The J gene is TRBJ1-1, the V gene TRBV4-1; D is undetermined. Trimming took 4 bases from V and 8 from J, leaving 20 bases between them. CDR1 MGHRA and CDR2 YSYEKL come from the germline V gene. The CDR3 has 15 residues. The CDR3 is CASSPLRGSRVEAFF. DNA for the CDR3: TGCGCCAGCAGCCCCCTCCGAGGCAGTAGAGTCGAAGCTTTCTTT.

V and J are TRBV24-1 and TRBJ2-3; 11 bases align to TRBD1. Losses at the gene ends were 1 base for V and 5 bases for J; bases not matched to a gene: 4. This CDR3 contains 16 residues. Germline V gene lookup returns CDR1 KGHDR and CDR2 SFDVKD. DNA for the CDR3: TGTGCCACCAGTGATTTTGGACAGGGGGCGAGAGATACGCAGTATTTT. Encoded protein: CATSDFGQGARDTQYF.

The chain couples TRBV18 to TRBJ2-5, with D unclear. Germline V gene data show CDR1 as KGHSH and CDR2 as LQKENI. Trimming removed 0 bases at V and 5 bases at J, with 10 bases between. The CDR3 length is 14 residues. The CDR3 loop is CASSPPVGRETQYF. DNA of the CDR3: TGTGCCAGCTCACCACCTGTGGGCCGGGAGACCCAGTACTTC.

The genes are TRBV10-3 and TRBJ2-3, with D perhaps TRBD2 (5 bases). The germline V gene has CDR1 ENHRY and CDR2 SYGVKD. Trimming pared 7 bases from V and 3 bases from J, leaving 11 bases between. CDR3 size: 13 residues. The CDR3 nucleotides are TGTGCCATCAAAGCCGGACTTACAGATACGCAGTATTTT. Its protein product is CAIKAGLTDTQYF.

A word on this clone: This same CDR3 is encoded by further DNA sequences in the sample. The chain links TRBV19 to TRBJ1-5; TRBD1 matches at 8 bases. This CDR3 comprises 14 residues. The germline gives CDR1 LNHDA, CDR2 SQIVND (reference sequence). J lost 2 bases, V lost 5 bases, and 2 bases had no gene match. This chain's CDR3 is CASSLQGGNQPQHF. In nucleotides, the CDR3 is TGTGCCAGTAGTCTACAGGGGGGCAATCAGCCCCAGCATTTT.

The genes are TRBV6-5 and TRBJ1-5; D remains unclear. The ends were cut back, 2 bases at V and 0 bases at J, with 8 bases in the middle. Germline V gives CDR1 MNHEY, CDR2 SVGAGI. The CDR3 spans 15 residues. The CDR3 sequence: CASSYARYSNQPQHF. CDR3 nucleotides: TGTGCCAGCAGTTACGCCAGATATAGCAATCAGCCCCAGCATTTT.

The chain employs TRBV21-1 and TRBJ2-1; the DNA was not compared with TRBD1, the D call given in the table. TRBV21-1 is labeled a pseudogene. The CDR3 has 14 residues. The CDR3 sequence: CASGPGGSYNEQFF. The CDR3 DNA sequence: TGTGCCAGCGGCCCAGGGGGCTCCTACAATGAGCAGTTCTTC.

This chain joins TRBV7-8 and TRBJ1-1; D is uncertain. Trimming shortened V by 1 base and J by 5 bases, and 11 bases separated the two germline ends. Germline loops: CDR1 SGHVS, CDR2 FQNEAQ. The CDR3 contains 14 residues. The CDR3 bases are TGTGCCAGCAGCTTAGAAGTCGGTTTGACTGAAGCTTTCTTT. Amino acids: CASSLEVGLTEAFF.

The J gene is TRBJ2-7, the V gene TRBV5-4; TRBD2 aligns across 7 bases. CDR1 is SGHNT and CDR2 is YYREEE in the germline V gene (reference sequence). Trimming removed 5 bases from V and 2 bases from J; junction bases left unmatched: 7. The CDR3 totals 14 residues. The DNA for the CDR3 is TGTGCCAGCAGTCACCGGGACTACACCTACGAGCAGTACTTC. Protein sequence: CASSHRDYTYEQYF.

This CDR3 is CATRTDLYEQYF. CDR3 DNA sequence: TGTGCCACCCGGACAGACCTCTACGAGCAGTACTTC. V and J are TRBV19 and TRBJ2-7; D may be TRBD1 (6 bases). V lost 10 bases and J 3 bases, leaving 13 bases between the germline ends. CDR1 is LNHDA and CDR2 is SQIVND in the germline V gene (reference sequence). The CDR3 has 12 residues.

The V gene is TRBV28, the J gene TRBJ1-6; maybe TRBD1 (6 bases). V lost 3 bases, J lost 3 bases, and 12 bases lay in between. Per germline, CDR1 MDHEN and CDR2 SYDVKM. This CDR3 contains 16 residues. CDR3 protein: CASSLPQGNYNSPLHF. The CDR3 nucleotides are TGTGCCAGCAGTTTGCCACAGGGTAACTATAATTCACCCCTCCACTTT.

The chain is built from TRBV5-1 and TRBJ1-2; D is possibly TRBD1 (6 bases). The CDR3 sequence is 11 residues long. The germline V gene has CDR1 SGHRS and CDR2 YFSETQ. V was shortened by 10 bases and J by 5 bases, with 12 bases between the two germline ends. The CDR3 DNA reads as TGCGCCGAACCTCAGGGGTATGGCTACACCTTC. Translated: CAEPQGYGYTF.

By share of the sample, this clone is medium-sized. The chain employs TRBV28 and TRBJ1-1; TRBD1 matches at 8 bases. Unmatched junction bases numbered 12, after V lost 6 bases and J lost 3 bases. Germline V lookup: CDR1 MDHEN, CDR2 SYDVKM. The CDR3 covers 16 residues. This chain's CDR3 is CASSWQGAPRDTEAFF. The CDR3 DNA is TGTGCCAGCAGCTGGCAGGGGGCTCCCAGGGACACTGAAGCTTTCTTT.

V gene TRBV6-6 combines with J gene TRBJ1-2; TRBD1 matches 10 bases. From germline, CDR1 is MNHNY and CDR2 SVGAGI (reference sequence). The V segment lost 5 bases and the J segment 7 bases; nucleotides outside the gene matches: 16. The CDR3 is made up of 17 amino acids. The CDR3 DNA follows: TGTGCCAGCAGTCTCCTAACGCGGGGGGGACAGGGGTCTGGCTACACCTTC. Its protein product is CASSLLTRGGQGSGYTF.

This chain uses TRBV4-1 with TRBJ1-6, with TRBD1 matching over 7 bases. Germline assignment: CDR1 MGHRA and CDR2 YSYEKL. The V segment lost 4 bases and the J segment 14 bases; nucleotides outside the gene matches: 14. The CDR3 is 15 amino acids. In DNA, the CDR3 is TGCGCCAGCAGCCCCCTAGGGAGGAGACAGGGCACCCTCCACTTT. Translation gives CASSPLGRRQGTLHF.

The chain joins TRBV10-1 to TRBJ2-3; D gene ambiguous. CDR1 WNHNN and CDR2 SYGVQD come from the germline V gene (reference sequence). The CDR3 has 14 amino acids. V was shortened by 7 bases and J by 1 base, with 12 bases between the two germline ends. CDR3 coding DNA: TGCGCCAGCAAAGCTGGGCCGGGCACAGATACGCAGTATTTT. Its protein product is CASKAGPGTDTQYF.

This chain links TRBV7-9 with TRBJ2-1; 9 nucleotides agree with TRBD1. Germline CDR1 reads SEHNR; CDR2 reads FQNEAQ (reference sequence). V was clipped by 3 bases and J by 6 bases; unmatched bases: 6. The CDR3 length is 15 residues. In nucleotides, the CDR3 is TGTGCCAGCAGCTTCTCGGGACAGGGCGGCAATGAGCAGTTCTTC. Amino acid sequence: CASSFSGQGGNEQFF.

This clone was seen a handful of times. This sequence joins TRBV6-5 and TRBJ1-2, with TRBD1 identical over 8 bases. The CDR3 loop spans 12 amino acids. Germline V gives CDR1 MNHEY, CDR2 SVGAGI. V lost 5 bases, J lost 8 bases, and 4 bases stayed unmatched. CDR3 region: CASSQGAEGYTF. DNA for the CDR3: TGTGCCAGCAGTCAGGGGGCTGAGGGCTACACCTTC.

The chain uses TRBV21-1 and TRBJ2-7; TRBD2, as called in the table, went unchecked against the DNA. TRBV21-1 counts as a pseudogene. This CDR3 has 19 amino acids. The CDR3 nucleotides are TGTGCCAGCAGCCCCCCCGGGGGACTAGCGGGGGAATTTAAAGACGAGCAGTACTTC. Translating gives CASSPPGGLAGEFKDEQYF.

The chain links TRBV6-4 to TRBJ2-3; D perhaps matches TRBD2 (6 bases). There are 15 residues in the CDR3. Germline lookup yields CDR1 MRHNA and CDR2 SNTAGT. Trimming cost V 5 bases and J 4 bases, with 16 bases left between them. This CDR3 reads CASSMGLHGSDTQYF. The CDR3 region has the DNA TGTGCCAGCAGTATGGGACTGCATGGTTCAGATACGCAGTATTTT.

This clone was seen once. The chain uses TRBV9 and TRBJ1-1; possible D gene TRBD1, 6 bases. CDR1 and CDR2 from the germline V gene are SGDLS and YYNGEE. The CDR3 sequence is 19 residues long. V lost 3 bases and J 0 bases, leaving 24 bases between the germline ends. The CDR3 DNA is TGTGCCAGCAGCGCCAAAGACAGACCGGGACACTACATGAACACTGAAGCTTTCTTT. Translation: CASSAKDRPGHYMNTEAFF.

DNA of the CDR3: TGTGCCAGCAAACCCCGACAGAACACTGAAGCTTTCTTT. Its protein product is CASKPRQNTEAFF. The V and J genes are TRBV14 and TRBJ1-1; D is uncertain. V gave up 7 bases and J gave up 1 base, with 10 bases separating them. The germline V gene has CDR1 SGHDN and CDR2 FVKESK. The CDR3 consists of 13 residues.

The chain joins TRBV5-1 to TRBJ2-1, with 7 bases matching TRBD1. The CDR3 runs to 15 residues. Germline V gives CDR1 SGHRS, CDR2 YFSETQ. V lost 0 bases to trimming and J lost 7 bases; unmatched junction nucleotides: 7. CDR3 DNA sequence: TGCGCCAGCAGCTTGGGACAGGGATATAGGAATGAGCAGTTCTTC. Its protein is CASSLGQGYRNEQFF.

The table lists this clone with a count of one. V is TRBV5-5 and J is TRBJ1-1, with D perhaps TRBD1 (5 bases). The ends were cut back, 1 base at V and 5 bases at J, with 6 bases in the middle. CDR1 is SGHKS, CDR2 YYEKEE, per germline (reference sequence). This CDR3 has 12 residues. CDR3 amino acids: CASSLTGTEAFF. The CDR3 DNA follows: TGTGCCAGCAGCTTGACAGGTACTGAAGCTTTCTTT.